The next 23 T cell receptor beta chains were all read from a single sample in a study of T cell responses to AZD1222 COVID-19 vaccine. Libraries were prepared by immunoSEQ multiplex PCR; TCRdb keeps only in-frame clonotypes and omits some of them. The table lists nearly 110,000 clones, approximately 89% of them singletons. The source was peripheral blood, collected on day 0 of AZD1222 vaccination. These receptors all come from an adult in good health.

V usage is TRBV6-6 and J usage is TRBJ2-5; 11 bases agree with TRBD1. With V trimmed by 7 bases and J by 4 bases, 8 bases remained unmatched. The CDR3 consists of 15 residues. Germline V gene data show CDR1 as MNHNY and CDR2 as SVGAGI (reference sequence). The CDR3 spells CASKTGQGEAETQYF. The CDR3 DNA is TGTGCCAGCAAGACGGGACAGGGGGAGGCAGAGACCCAGTACTTC.

The V and J genes are TRBV10-1 and TRBJ2-7, with D maybe TRBD2 (5 bases). Germline CDR1 reads WNHNN; CDR2 reads SYGVQD (reference sequence). This CDR3 has 15 residues. V was trimmed by 1 base and J by 7 bases, leaving 17 bases between them. The CDR3 loop is CASSEWWQARGEQYF. As DNA, the CDR3 is TGCGCCAGCAGTGAGTGGTGGCAGGCTAGAGGGGAGCAGTACTTC.

This clone was seen a few times. This chain links TRBV6-5 with TRBJ2-1; D is perhaps TRBD1 (6 bases). Trimming cost V 3 bases and J 0 bases, with 12 bases left between them. The CDR3 has 16 amino acids. Germline V lookup: CDR1 MNHEY, CDR2 SVGAGI. The CDR3 nucleotides read TGTGCCAGCAGTTATTCGACAGGAAGCTCCTACAATGAGCAGTTCTTC. Translation gives CASSYSTGSSYNEQFF.

The rearrangement links TRBV6-5 to TRBJ2-5; 9 bases match TRBD1. The germline CDR1 and CDR2 sequences are MNHEY and SVGAGI. The trim removed 10 bases at V and 5 bases at J, leaving 14 bases unmatched. The CDR3 is 15 residues long. The DNA for the CDR3 is TGTGCCACAAACCCCCGGGACAGGGTATGGGAGACCCAGTACTTC. Translation gives CATNPRDRVWETQYF.

The chain uses TRBV28 and TRBJ2-3; 7 bases line up with TRBD1. CDR3 size: 18 residues. After removal of 5 bases from V and 6 bases from J, the junction contained 20 bases not matched to a gene. Per germline, CDR1 MDHEN and CDR2 SYDVKM. CDR3 amino acids: CASSRQGGGYGYGDTQYF. CDR3 coding DNA: TGTGCCAGCAGTAGACAGGGTGGTGGTTATGGATATGGGGATACGCAGTATTTT.

The chain employs TRBV9 and TRBJ1-6; D is unclear. V lost 4 bases and J 0 bases, leaving 23 bases between the germline ends. The CDR3 loop spans 20 amino acids. Germline CDR1 and CDR2: SGDLS and YYNGEE. CDR3 residues: CASSPTPEQQFSSYNSPLHF. In DNA form, the CDR3 reads TGTGCCAGCAGCCCTACCCCCGAGCAACAATTTAGCTCCTATAATTCACCCCTCCACTTT.

The chain links TRBV7-2 to TRBJ2-2; a weak D match, TRBD1 (6 bases). The V gene's germline CDR1 is SGHTA and CDR2 FQGNSA. Trimming took off 5 bases at V and 2 bases at J, with 18 bases between the two ends. This CDR3 region has 17 residues. CDR3 protein: CASSQPFVGHNTGELFF. In DNA form, the CDR3 reads TGTGCCAGCAGCCAACCCTTTGTGGGACACAACACCGGGGAGCTGTTTTTT.

V is TRBV7-2 and J is TRBJ1-3; possibly TRBD1 for D (5 bases). CDR3 length equals 19 residues. Trimming removed 3 bases from V and 0 bases from J, with 21 bases in between. Germline CDR1 SGHTA, CDR2 FQGNSA. The CDR3 nucleotides are TGTGCCAGCAGCTTGGAGCCCGCGGGGGGGGTCAACTCTGGAAACACCATATATTTT. Its translation is CASSLEPAGGVNSGNTIYF.

The genes are TRBV2 and TRBJ2-1; perhaps TRBD1 as D (6 bases). Trimming left V 2 bases short and J 8 bases short, with 19 bases between. The CDR3 has 16 amino acids. In germline, CDR1 is SNHLY, CDR2 FYNNEI. In DNA, the CDR3 is TGTGCCAGCAGTGAATTGGGGCAGGGGATAGGAGATGAGCAGTTCTTC. Protein sequence: CASSELGQGIGDEQFF.

V usage is TRBV19 and J usage is TRBJ1-5; D is unresolved. The CDR3 runs to 15 residues. Germline V lookup: CDR1 LNHDA, CDR2 SQIVND (reference sequence). V shed 7 bases and J shed 5 bases, with 18 bases lying between them. CDR3 sequence (DNA): TGTGCCAGTAAGGCTGCGGCGGGTCAGCATCAGCCCCAGCATTTT. Amino acid sequence: CASKAAAGQHQPQHF.

The rearrangement uses TRBV7-2 and TRBJ2-2; weak D call: TRBD1 (6 bases). Trimming shortened V by 4 bases and J by 0 bases, and 9 bases separated the two germline ends. The V gene's germline CDR1 is SGHTA and CDR2 FQGNSA. This CDR3 spans 15 amino acids. The CDR3 DNA reads as TGTGCCAGCAGCTACAGGGTTCCGAACACCGGGGAGCTGTTTTTT. It specifies CASSYRVPNTGELFF.

This chain uses TRBV30 with TRBJ2-1; 7 bases are shared with TRBD2. V dropped 2 bases and J dropped 4; count of bases not matched to a gene: 5. The CDR3 contains 14 residues. Per germline, CDR1 GTSNPN and CDR2 SVGIG (reference sequence). CDR3 protein: CAWSRLAGYNEQFF. DNA of the CDR3: TGTGCCTGGAGTCGACTAGCTGGTTACAATGAGCAGTTCTTC.

The rearrangement links TRBV6-1 to TRBJ2-3; D not resolved. The CDR3 spans 14 residues. The germline V gene has CDR1 MNHNS and CDR2 SASEGT. Trimming took 2 bases from V and 6 from J, leaving 12 bases between them. The CDR3, as DNA: TGTGCCAGCAGTGAATTAGCTTCCTTTGATACGCAGTATTTT. The encoded protein is CASSELASFDTQYF.

The chain recombines TRBV12-3 or TRBV12-4 with TRBJ1-2, with D unresolved. Trimming left V 1 base short and J 8 bases short, with 11 bases between. CDR3 size: 13 residues. The CDR3 spells CASSLGIPQGYTF. As DNA, the CDR3 is TGTGCCAGCAGTTTAGGTATACCGCAGGGCTACACCTTC.

This clone was seen a single time. V usage is TRBV9 and J usage is TRBJ2-7, with TRBD2 matching over 11 bases. The junction had 13 bases not matched to a gene; V was cut back by 4 bases and J by 1 base. CDR1 and CDR2 (germline): SGDLS, YYNGEE. This CDR3 spans 18 amino acids. As DNA, the CDR3 is TGTGCCAGCAGCCCCAGTAGCCTAGCGGGGGGCGGTTCCTACGAGCAGTACTTC. This encodes CASSPSSLAGGGSYEQYF.

This rearrangement joins TRBV27 to TRBJ2-1; 7 bases align to TRBD1. The CDR3 totals 16 residues. Trimming cost V 7 bases and J 8 bases; bases outside gene matches: 17. Germline V gene data show CDR1 as MNHEY and CDR2 as SMNVEV (reference sequence). CDR3 bases: TGTGCCAGCACCAACCGAGACAGGGCTCTTCGCCATGAGCAGTTCTTC. This codes for CASTNRDRALRHEQFF.

V usage is TRBV29-1 and J usage is TRBJ2-7; tentatively, D is TRBD2 (6 bases). This CDR3 region has 12 residues. Germline values: CDR1 SQVTM, CDR2 ANQGSEA. Trimming shortened V by 6 bases and J by 1 base, and 10 bases separated the two germline ends. The CDR3 loop is CSVEGFSYEQYF. The CDR3 DNA follows: TGCAGCGTGGAGGGGTTTTCCTACGAGCAGTACTTC.

The rearrangement uses TRBV11-2 and TRBJ2-7, with a possible D match to TRBD1 (6 bases). Trimming removed 6 bases at V and 1 base at J, with 16 bases between. Per germline, CDR1 SGHAT and CDR2 FQNNGV. This CDR3 has 15 amino acids. CDR3 DNA: TGTGCCAGCAGAAAATCACAGGGTATTTCCTACGAGCAGTACTTC. Translation: CASRKSQGISYEQYF.

This chain uses TRBV5-1 with TRBJ2-7; 11 bases line up with TRBD1. Germline V gene lookup returns CDR1 SGHRS and CDR2 YFSETQ. The CDR3 is 18 amino acids. Trimming took 3 bases from V and 2 from J; bases not matched to a gene: 13. The CDR3 DNA sequence: TGCGCCAGCAGCTCCGGGACAGGGGGTTCTTATTCCCCCTACGAGCAGTACTTC. This sequence encodes CASSSGTGGSYSPYEQYF.

V usage is TRBV4-1 and J usage is TRBJ2-7, with TRBD1 identical over 8 bases. The germline V gene encodes CDR1 MGHRA and CDR2 YSYEKL. The junction had 11 bases not matched to a gene; V was cut back by 4 bases and J by 6 bases. The CDR3 is 15 residues long. The CDR3 region is CASSPGQGNPAEQYF. CDR3 DNA sequence: TGCGCCAGCAGCCCCGGACAGGGCAATCCCGCCGAGCAGTACTTC.

V usage is TRBV5-1 and J usage is TRBJ2-1; TRBD2 matches at 9 bases. The CDR3 consists of 14 residues. With 0 bases clipped from V and 9 bases from J, the junction kept 4 bases outside the gene matches. Per germline, CDR1 SGHRS and CDR2 YFSETQ. The CDR3 DNA reads as TGCGCCAGCAGCTTGGCCATTAGCGGGGGTGAGCAGTTCTTC. Translated: CASSLAISGGEQFF.

The CDR3 sequence is CASRGGRGHEKLFF. DNA of the CDR3: TGTGCCAGCAGAGGGGGGAGGGGGCATGAAAAACTGTTTTTT. The chain links TRBV6-5 to TRBJ1-4, with 7 bases matching TRBD1. Trimming took 6 bases from V and 6 from J; bases not matched to a gene: 7. The V gene's germline CDR1 is MNHEY and CDR2 SVGAGI. The CDR3 consists of 14 residues.

The chain is built from TRBV29-1 and TRBJ2-7; 10 nucleotides align to TRBD2. The CDR3 has 12 amino acids. The V segment lost 7 bases and the J segment 4 bases; nucleotides outside the gene matches: 4. Looked up from germline, CDR1 is SQVTM and CDR2 is ANQGSEA. This chain's CDR3 is CSALAGRYEQYF. For the CDR3, the DNA is TGCAGCGCACTAGCGGGGAGGTACGAGCAGTACTTC.